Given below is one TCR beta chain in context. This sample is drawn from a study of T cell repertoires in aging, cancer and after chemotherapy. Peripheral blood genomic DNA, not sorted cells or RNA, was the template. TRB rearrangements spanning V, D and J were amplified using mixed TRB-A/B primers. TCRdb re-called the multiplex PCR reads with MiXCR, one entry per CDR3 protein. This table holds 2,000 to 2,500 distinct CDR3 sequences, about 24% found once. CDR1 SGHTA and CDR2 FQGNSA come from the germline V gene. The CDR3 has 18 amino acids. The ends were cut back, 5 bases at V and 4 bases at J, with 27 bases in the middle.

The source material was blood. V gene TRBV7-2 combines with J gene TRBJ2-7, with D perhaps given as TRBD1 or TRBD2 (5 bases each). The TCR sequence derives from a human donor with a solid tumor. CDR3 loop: CASSRGGRHALRQYEQYF. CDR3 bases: TGTGCCAGCAGCCGGGGCGGGCGACACGCATTGCGCCAATACGAGCAGTACTTC.